What follows are 20 T cell receptor beta chains derived from one specimen sequenced in a study of immune evolution from preneoplasia to lung adenocarcinoma. Clones were sequenced by immunoSEQ multiplex PCR, and TCRdb holds only the in-frame ones, with some missing. The sample yields 8,000 or so clones, more than 75% seen once. Sequenced input: FFPE minimally invasive lung adenocarcinoma tissue. The receptors derive from an older donor with lung adenocarcinoma.

CDR3 protein: CASNRDGLYQPQHF. CDR3 sequence (DNA): TGTGCCAGTAACCGGGACGGCCTTTACCAGCCCCAGCATTTT. The chain recombines TRBV19 with TRBJ1-5, with D possibly TRBD1 on 5 matching bases. With 7 bases removed from V and 7 bases from J, the gap between germline ends came to 17 bases. Germline CDR1 and CDR2: LNHDA and SQIVND (reference sequence). The CDR3 contains 14 residues.

The chain employs TRBV6-6 and TRBJ1-1, with D unclear. The CDR3 extends over 13 amino acids. The V end lost 6 bases, the J end lost 1 base, and 9 bases lay between the germline ends. CDR1 and CDR2 from the germline V gene are MNHNY and SVGAGI (reference sequence). The CDR3 DNA reads TGTGCCAGCAGCCCCGCGGGGAACACTGAAGCTTTCTTT. Protein sequence: CASSPAGNTEAFF.

The sample holds one count of this clone. The chain carries TRBV6-5 and TRBJ1-2; TRBD1 matches 8 bases. The CDR3 spans 14 residues. V dropped 6 bases and J dropped 6; count of bases not matched to a gene: 9. Germline V gives CDR1 MNHEY, CDR2 SVGAGI. The DNA for the CDR3 is TGTGCCAGCAGGATAGCAGGGGGCGTGAATGGCTACACCTTC. Translation: CASRIAGGVNGYTF.

In DNA, the CDR3 is TGCAGCGCGTTAGCGGGAGGGCCGGTCGAGCAGTACTTC. Translation gives CSALAGGPVEQYF. V usage is TRBV29-1 and J usage is TRBJ2-7; 11 nucleotides match TRBD2. Unmatched junction bases numbered 8, after V lost 7 bases and J lost 6 bases. The germline gives CDR1 SQVTM, CDR2 ANQGSEA. This CDR3 is 13 amino acids long.

This rearrangement joins TRBV30 to TRBJ1-2, with D hard to call. The germline V gene encodes CDR1 GTSNPN and CDR2 SVGIG (reference sequence). The V end was cut by 3 bases, the J end by 1 base, with 12 bases between. This CDR3 comprises 14 residues. CDR3 sequence (DNA): TGTGCCTGGAGCGGAAGGGAGCTTAACTATGGCTACACCTTC. Encoded protein: CAWSGRELNYGYTF.

This clone showed up just a few times. This rearrangement joins TRBV28 to TRBJ2-3; D might be TRBD1 or TRBD2, each matching 5 bases. Trimming pared 5 bases from V and 5 bases from J, leaving 14 bases between. The CDR3 length is 14 residues. Germline V gene sequence: CDR1 MDHEN, CDR2 SYDVKM. CDR3 sequence (DNA): TGTGCCAGCAGTCGTAAGGGGAGTAGAGATACGCAGTATTTT. Protein sequence: CASSRKGSRDTQYF.

This chain uses TRBV28 with TRBJ1-5; tentative D call: TRBD1 (6 bases). The CDR3 is 17 residues long. V was cut by 3 bases and J by 1 base, with 16 bases left in between. The germline V gene has CDR1 MDHEN and CDR2 SYDVKM. CDR3 coding DNA: TGTGCCAGCAGTTTGGGGGCCCAGGGAATGAGCAATCAGCCCCAGCATTTT. Residues: CASSLGAQGMSNQPQHF.

The chain carries TRBV28 and TRBJ1-1; unclear D gene. The germline V gene encodes CDR1 MDHEN and CDR2 SYDVKM. This CDR3 region has 13 residues. Trimming took 5 bases from V and 5 from J, leaving 12 bases between them. The CDR3 region has the DNA TGTGCCAGCAGTCGGGGTTACGGGACTGAAGCTTTCTTT. It specifies CASSRGYGTEAFF.

The table lists this clone with a count of one. This chain links TRBV2 with TRBJ1-2, with a possible D match to TRBD1 (6 bases). This CDR3 region has 12 residues. Trimming cost V 6 bases and J 8 bases, with 13 bases left between them. CDR1 SNHLY and CDR2 FYNNEI come from the germline V gene. The CDR3 region has the DNA TGTGCCAGCAGCCCCATTCAGGGGGGCTACACCTTC. The encoded protein is CASSPIQGGYTF.

This clone was observed a handful of times. This chain links TRBV28 with TRBJ1-2, with 9 positions matching TRBD1. Germline V lookup: CDR1 MDHEN, CDR2 SYDVKM. The V segment lost 8 bases and the J segment 3 bases; nucleotides outside the gene matches: 7. The CDR3 runs 14 residues. The CDR3 nucleotides read TGTGCCAGCGTCACAGGGGGCGCCGACTATGGCTACACCTTC. Amino acids: CASVTGGADYGYTF.

This chain links TRBV9 with TRBJ2-5; D tentatively fits TRBD1 or TRBD2 (5 bases each). The V gene's germline CDR1 is SGDLS and CDR2 YYNGEE. The CDR3 consists of 14 residues. The V gene lost 2 bases and the J gene lost 1 base, with 9 bases spanning the gap. CDR3 region: CASSVGDLQETQYF. CDR3 bases: TGTGCCAGCAGCGTGGGGGACCTCCAAGAGACCCAGTACTTC.

The table lists this clone with a count of one. The genes are TRBV30 and TRBJ1-1; 9 nucleotides line up with TRBD1. V lost 0 bases to trimming and J lost 4 bases; unmatched junction nucleotides: 0. Germline V lookup: CDR1 GTSNPN, CDR2 SVGIG (reference sequence). CDR3 length: 13 residues. Here the CDR3 reads CAWSVQGATEAFF. CDR3 DNA: TGTGCCTGGAGTGTACAGGGGGCCACTGAAGCTTTCTTT.

This chain joins TRBV6-6 and TRBJ1-2; the match to TRBD1 covers 7 bases. This CDR3 contains 14 residues. CDR1 and CDR2 from the germline V gene are MNHNY and SVGAGI (reference sequence). The junction had 16 bases not matched to a gene; V was cut back by 8 bases and J by 10 bases. The CDR3 DNA reads TGTGCCAGCGGACCATCGAGACAGGGTGCTGTCTACACCTTC. It yields the protein CASGPSRQGAVYTF.

V is TRBV7-3 and J is TRBJ2-1; no clear D gene. V was shortened by 0 bases and J by 6 bases, with 9 bases between the two germline ends. CDR3 length: 14 amino acids. Germline V lookup: CDR1 SGHTA, CDR2 FQGTGA. The CDR3 loop reads CASSLTGSSNEQFF. The CDR3 DNA follows: TGTGCCAGCAGCTTAACAGGGTCCAGCAATGAGCAGTTCTTC.

The chain employs TRBV28 and TRBJ2-1; maybe TRBD1 (5 bases). The CDR3 runs 17 residues. Germline CDR1 MDHEN, CDR2 SYDVKM. V gave up 6 bases and J gave up 5 bases, with 23 bases separating them. CDR3 nucleotides: TGTGCCAGCAGGGGGCAGGGCTTTAGGGCTGAGGACAATGAGCAGTTCTTC. As protein: CASRGQGFRAEDNEQFF.

The chain joins TRBV30 to TRBJ2-7; D gene uncertain. Per the germline V gene, CDR1 is GTSNPN and CDR2 is SVGIG (reference sequence). V dropped 3 bases and J dropped 0 bases, with 15 bases sitting between them. The CDR3 totals 15 residues. CDR3 protein: CAWRTPDTVSYEQYF. The CDR3 nucleotides are TGTGCCTGGAGAACCCCCGACACCGTCTCCTACGAGCAGTACTTC.

There are a few counts of this clone. J is TRBJ2-5 and V is TRBV29-1, with TRBD1 matching over 7 bases. This CDR3 is built from 15 residues. Germline V CDR1 and CDR2: SQVTM, ANQGSEA. Unmatched junction bases numbered 10, after V lost 4 bases and J lost 2 bases. The CDR3 DNA follows: TGCAGCGTTGTTTTCCCGAGACAGGGACAAGAGACCCAGTACTTC. Its protein product is CSVVFPRQGQETQYF.

The chain joins TRBV5-1 to TRBJ2-7; D may be TRBD1 (5 bases). V lost 3 bases to trimming and J lost 5 bases, with 18 bases between them. Germline assignment: CDR1 SGHRS and CDR2 YFSETQ. The CDR3 totals 15 residues. CDR3 sequence reads: CASSWGPVRMDEQYF. The CDR3 bases are TGCGCCAGCAGCTGGGGCCCCGTTAGGATGGACGAGCAGTACTTC.

The rearrangement links TRBV7-1 to TRBJ2-7; D unresolved. TRBV7-1 is marked as an open reading frame, function uncertain. The CDR3 length is 14 residues. The V and J ends lost 3 bases and 2 bases respectively, with 11 bases between them. As DNA, the CDR3 is TGTGCCAGCAGCTCCCAGAACACTGCCTACGAGCAGTACTTC. It translates to CASSSQNTAYEQYF.

This clone is medium-sized in the sample. The chain uses TRBV7-9 and TRBJ1-2; possible D gene TRBD1, 6 bases. There are 13 residues in the CDR3. Per the germline V gene, CDR1 is SEHNR and CDR2 is FQNEAQ (reference sequence). Trimming shortened V by 5 bases and J by 7 bases, and 14 bases separated the two germline ends. The CDR3 nucleotides read TGTGCCAGCAGCCCACAGAACAGGGCTGGCTACACCTTC. Translation gives CASSPQNRAGYTF.